The rows below give T cell receptor beta chains drawn from one sample of a study of Graves' ophthalmopathy and Graves' hyperthyroidism. TCRdb re-analysed the multiplex PCR reads in MiXCR, keeping a single row per CDR3 protein. The table records just over 600,000 distinct CDR3 sequences, 22% of them present only once. The sample taken for sequencing was peripheral blood. These receptors were obtained from a woman in her late teens or twenties with stable Graves' hyperthyroidism. Some clones in this sample may be carry-over from other donors' samples. Each CDR3 is given with its conserved first and last residue. The order of the fields is J gene, clone size, D gene, V gene, CDR3 protein, CDR3 DNA. A D gene is named only where the DNA matches it firmly. Only some rows state a clone size, as once, few, many or a class for expanded clones.

j_gene: TRBJ1-1; abundance: many; d_gene: -; v_gene: TRBV12-3/TRBV12-4; CDR3aa: CASSRRAPKNTEAFF; CDR3nt: TGTGCCAGCAGTCGGAGGGCCCCCAAGAACACTGAAGCTTTCTTT
j_gene: TRBJ1-2; abundance: many; d_gene: TRBD1; v_gene: TRBV7-2; CDR3aa: CASSLTGGAEGYTF; CDR3nt: TGTGCCAGCAGCCTCACAGGGGGCGCGGAGGGCTACACCTTC
j_gene: TRBJ1-1; abundance: many; d_gene: -; v_gene: TRBV7-2; CDR3aa: CASSLKGLGTEAFF; CDR3nt: TGTGCCAGCAGCTTAAAGGGGTTGGGCACTGAAGCTTTCTTT
j_gene: TRBJ1-5; abundance: many; d_gene: -; v_gene: TRBV27; CDR3aa: CASSPETAPNQPQHF; CDR3nt: TGTGCCAGCAGCCCGGAGACAGCCCCCAATCAGCCCCAGCATTTT
j_gene: TRBJ1-2; abundance: few; d_gene: -; v_gene: TRBV27; CDR3aa: CASSLGGSPSGYTF; CDR3nt: TGTGCCAGCAGTTTAGGGGGATCCCCGTCGGGCTACACCTTC
j_gene: TRBJ1-5; abundance: many; d_gene: -; v_gene: TRBV20-1; CDR3aa: CSVRDQPQHF; CDR3nt: TGCAGTGTTCGGGATCAGCCCCAGCATTTT
j_gene: TRBJ2-2; abundance: many; d_gene: TRBD2; v_gene: TRBV6-5; CDR3aa: CASSYSGREEAGELFF; CDR3nt: TGTGCCAGCAGTTACTCGGGGCGGGAGGAGGCCGGGGAGCTGTTTTTT
j_gene: TRBJ2-6; abundance: many; d_gene: -; v_gene: TRBV12-3/TRBV12-4; CDR3aa: CASRSGGANVLTF; CDR3nt: TGTGCCAGCAGATCAGGTGGGGCCAACGTCCTGACTTTC
j_gene: TRBJ2-7; abundance: many; d_gene: -; v_gene: TRBV10-2; CDR3aa: CASTEGGTTYEQYF; CDR3nt: TGCGCCAGCACCGAGGGGGGTACAACCTACGAGCAGTACTTC
j_gene: TRBJ1-1; abundance: many; d_gene: TRBD1; v_gene: TRBV11-1; CDR3aa: CASSLDRWTEAFF; CDR3nt: TGTGCCAGCAGCTTGGACAGGTGGACTGAAGCTTTCTTT
j_gene: TRBJ1-5; abundance: many; d_gene: TRBD1; v_gene: TRBV20-1; CDR3aa: CSATSYKGTGILSNQPQHF; CDR3nt: TGCAGTGCTACTTCTTATAAGGGGACAGGGATATTATCTAATCAGCCCCAGCATTTT
j_gene: TRBJ2-7; abundance: many; d_gene: -; v_gene: TRBV29-1; CDR3aa: CSVDTGQKYF; CDR3nt: TGCAGCGTTGATACAGGTCAGAAGTACTTC
j_gene: TRBJ2-5; abundance: many; d_gene: -; v_gene: TRBV6-1; CDR3aa: CASRILLRETQYF; CDR3nt: TGTGCCAGCAGGATTCTCCTCCGAGAGACCCAGTACTTC
j_gene: TRBJ1-2; abundance: -; d_gene: -; v_gene: TRBV20-1; CDR3aa: CSAKPDAFYGYAF; CDR3nt: TGCAGTGCTAAACCTGACGCCTTCTATGGCTACGCCTTC
j_gene: TRBJ2-5; abundance: -; d_gene: TRBD1; v_gene: TRBV12-3/TRBV12-4; CDR3aa: CASSLTTGTGDTETQYF; CDR3nt: TGTGCCAGCAGTTTGACAACCGGGACAGGTGACACGGAGACCCAGTACTTC
j_gene: TRBJ2-7; abundance: -; d_gene: -; v_gene: TRBV6-1; CDR3aa: CASSLAAGSKPYEQYF; CDR3nt: TGTGCCAGCAGCCTCGCGGCGGGCAGCAAACCCTACGAGCAGTACTTC
j_gene: TRBJ1-2; abundance: -; d_gene: -; v_gene: TRBV5-1; CDR3aa: CASSGGADGYTF; CDR3nt: TGCGCCAGCAGCGGAGGTGCGGATGGCTACACCTTC
j_gene: TRBJ1-2; abundance: many; d_gene: -; v_gene: TRBV5-1; CDR3aa: CASSPAPRGDYGYTF; CDR3nt: TGCGCCAGCAGCCCAGCCCCGAGGGGTGACTATGGCTACACCTTC
j_gene: TRBJ1-2; abundance: -; d_gene: -; v_gene: TRBV18; CDR3aa: CASSPRRDFYGYTF; CDR3nt: TGTGCCAGCTCACCACGCCGGGATTTCTATGGCTACACCTTC
j_gene: TRBJ2-7; abundance: many; d_gene: -; v_gene: TRBV28; CDR3aa: CASRKSGTGTYEQYF; CDR3nt: TGTGCCAGCAGGAAATCCGGGACTGGGACCTACGAGCAGTACTTC
j_gene: TRBJ2-7; abundance: -; d_gene: TRBD1; v_gene: TRBV20-1; CDR3aa: CSAREGGWGEQYF; CDR3nt: TGCAGTGCTAGAGAAGGGGGCTGGGGCGAGCAGTACTTC
j_gene: TRBJ2-7; abundance: -; d_gene: -; v_gene: TRBV3-1; CDR3aa: CASSHEGGYEQYF; CDR3nt: TGTGCCAGCAGCCATGAGGGCGGTTACGAGCAGTACTTC
j_gene: TRBJ1-3; abundance: many; d_gene: -; v_gene: TRBV19; CDR3aa: CASTLPGHGGYGNTIYF; CDR3nt: TGTGCCAGTACCCTCCCGGGACATGGCGGATATGGAAACACCATATATTTT
j_gene: TRBJ1-1; abundance: many; d_gene: -; v_gene: TRBV6-1; CDR3aa: CASSPVGTLDTEAFF; CDR3nt: TGTGCCAGCAGTCCCGTAGGGACTTTGGACACTGAAGCTTTCTTT
j_gene: TRBJ1-2; abundance: -; d_gene: TRBD1; v_gene: TRBV14; CDR3aa: CASSQDGTGLLYTF; CDR3nt: TGTGCCAGCAGCCAAGACGGGACAGGGCTCCTCTACACCTTC
j_gene: TRBJ2-5; abundance: many; d_gene: TRBD1; v_gene: TRBV28; CDR3aa: CASSVPRQGAETQYF; CDR3nt: TGTGCCAGCAGTGTCCCCAGGCAGGGGGCGGAGACCCAGTACTTC
j_gene: TRBJ1-5; abundance: -; d_gene: -; v_gene: TRBV28; CDR3aa: CASSSDGHNQPQHF; CDR3nt: TGTGCCAGCAGTTCGGACGGCCACAATCAGCCCCAGCATTTT
j_gene: TRBJ2-7; abundance: many; d_gene: -; v_gene: TRBV5-1; CDR3aa: CASSLWDQYEQYF; CDR3nt: TGCGCCAGCAGCTTGTGGGACCAATACGAGCAGTACTTC
j_gene: TRBJ1-1; abundance: -; d_gene: TRBD1; v_gene: TRBV6-5; CDR3aa: CASSTLIKGARTEAFF; CDR3nt: TGTGCCAGCAGTACTCTGATCAAGGGGGCACGCACTGAAGCTTTCTTT
j_gene: TRBJ2-5; abundance: many; d_gene: -; v_gene: TRBV12-3/TRBV12-4; CDR3aa: CASSFSTRQETQYF; CDR3nt: TGTGCCAGCAGTTTTTCCACAAGACAAGAGACCCAGTACTTC
j_gene: TRBJ2-7; abundance: many; d_gene: -; v_gene: TRBV5-1; CDR3aa: CASSLGQNYEQYF; CDR3nt: TGTGCCAGCAGCTTGGGGCAGAACTACGAGCAGTACTTC
j_gene: TRBJ2-7; abundance: -; d_gene: -; v_gene: TRBV28; CDR3aa: CASSKGLIYEQYF; CDR3nt: TGTGCCAGCAGCAAGGGACTGATCTACGAGCAGTACTTC
j_gene: TRBJ1-2; abundance: many; d_gene: -; v_gene: TRBV5-6; CDR3aa: CASRSASYGYTF; CDR3nt: TGTGCCAGCAGGTCGGCAAGCTATGGCTACACCTTC
j_gene: TRBJ1-2; abundance: -; d_gene: TRBD1; v_gene: TRBV28; CDR3aa: CAITGPARGQSYGYTF; CDR3nt: TGTGCCATAACGGGGCCTGCAAGGGGGCAGAGTTATGGCTACACCTTC
j_gene: TRBJ2-5; abundance: few; d_gene: TRBD2; v_gene: TRBV5-1; CDR3aa: CASKIGGGQETQYF; CDR3nt: TGCGCCAGCAAGATCGGGGGGGGGCAAGAGACCCAGTACTTC
j_gene: TRBJ1-1; abundance: -; d_gene: -; v_gene: TRBV12-3/TRBV12-4; CDR3aa: CASSLGLSVMNTEAFF; CDR3nt: TGTGCCAGCAGTTTAGGTTTGTCGGTCATGAACACTGAAGCTTTCTTT
j_gene: TRBJ2-7; abundance: many; d_gene: -; v_gene: TRBV5-1; CDR3aa: CASSLSPRYEQYF; CDR3nt: TGCGCCAGCAGCTTGAGCCCTCGCTACGAGCAGTACTTC
j_gene: TRBJ1-1; abundance: many; d_gene: -; v_gene: TRBV6-4; CDR3aa: CASSDSPNTEAFF; CDR3nt: TGTGCCAGCAGTGACTCACCGAACACTGAAGCTTTCTTT
j_gene: TRBJ1-1; abundance: -; d_gene: -; v_gene: TRBV28; CDR3aa: CASIPSKGSNTEAFF; CDR3nt: TGTGCCAGCATCCCTTCGAAGGGGTCGAACACTGAAGCTTTCTTT
j_gene: TRBJ2-7; abundance: few; d_gene: -; v_gene: TRBV11-3; CDR3aa: CASSLGYATGSYEQYF; CDR3nt: TGTGCCAGCAGCTTAGGCTATGCCACTGGCTCCTACGAGCAGTACTTC
j_gene: TRBJ1-2; abundance: many; d_gene: -; v_gene: TRBV6-2/TRBV6-3; CDR3aa: CASSYQGMDCGYTF; CDR3nt: TGTGCCAGCAGTTACCAGGGTATGGACTGTGGCTACACCTTC
j_gene: TRBJ1-1; abundance: many; d_gene: -; v_gene: TRBV6-1; CDR3aa: CAARTLMNTEAFF; CDR3nt: TGTGCCGCCCGAACGCTTATGAACACTGAAGCTTTCTTT
j_gene: TRBJ1-1; abundance: many; d_gene: -; v_gene: TRBV10-3; CDR3aa: CAISERAVTNTEAFF; CDR3nt: TGTGCCATCAGTGAGCGGGCGGTAACGAACACTGAAGCTTTCTTT
j_gene: TRBJ1-2; abundance: -; d_gene: -; v_gene: TRBV30; CDR3aa: CAWSVNVIGYTF; CDR3nt: TGTGCCTGGAGTGTAAACGTTATTGGCTACACCTTC
j_gene: TRBJ2-5; abundance: many; d_gene: -; v_gene: TRBV11-2; CDR3aa: CASRRHAEETQYF; CDR3nt: TGTGCCAGCCGCAGACATGCAGAAGAGACCCAGTACTTC
j_gene: TRBJ1-5; abundance: many; d_gene: -; v_gene: TRBV5-6; CDR3aa: CASSRRSYSNQPQHF; CDR3nt: TGTGCCAGCAGCCGACGGAGCTATAGCAATCAGCCCCAGCATTTT